Below, 4 T cell receptor beta chains from the same sample are listed, as sequenced in a study of graft-versus-host responses after intestinal transplantation (dated by TCRdb to the early 2020s). Reading the label with the study, this specimen's time point is: cells obtained before transplantation from donor or recipient. In mixed lymphocyte reactions, some 200,000 CFSE-labeled pre-transplant responders were plated with some 200,000 irradiated violet-dye-labeled stimulators and cultured for about 6 days. The library was built by means of the immunoSEQ multiplex PCR assay. As stored in TCRdb, this immuneACCESS dataset retains in-frame rearrangements with V and J assigned. A fraction of the clones does not appear; measured against another copy, unresolved V genes explain less than half of the discrepancy, and the remainder lacks a known reason. This sample comprises around 21,000 clones, roughly 33% of them detected only once. The ten largest clones represent over 7.5% of the sample.

Specimen: alloreactive CD8+ T cells from a mixed lymphocyte reaction culture, collected before intestinal transplant. The sample's cell subset or site label, decoded: CFSE-low proliferating T cells sorted from roughly six-day pre-transplant mixed lymphocyte reaction (GvH or HvG direction). The source is a human patient who received an intestinal transplant.

This clone was found a few times. The rearrangement joins TRBV27 to TRBJ1-5; no firm D call. V was pared by 5 bases and J by 0 bases, with 8 bases between. In germline, CDR1 is MNHEY, CDR2 SMNVEV (reference sequence). This CDR3 comprises 14 residues. Written as DNA, the CDR3 is TGTGCCAGCAGTCTTCAGGCTAGCAATCAGCCCCAGCATTTT. Protein sequence: CASSLQASNQPQHF.

In this sample, this clone is medium-sized. This chain connects TRBV6-5 to TRBJ2-1, with D perhaps assigned TRBD1 or TRBD2 (5 bases each). The length of the CDR3 is 14 residues. The V end was cut by 4 bases, the J end by 4 bases, with 11 bases between. Germline assignment: CDR1 MNHEY and CDR2 SVGAGI. The CDR3 reads CASSSGTQYNEQFF. CDR3 nucleotides: TGTGCCAGCAGTTCCGGGACGCAATACAATGAGCAGTTCTTC.

The chain has TRBV7-9 and TRBJ2-1; maybe TRBD2 (5 bases). The germline V gene has CDR1 SEHNR and CDR2 FQNEAQ (reference sequence). V lost 3 bases and J 13 bases, leaving 13 bases between the germline ends. The length of the CDR3 is 12 residues. CDR3 in amino acids: CASSFPRDVQFF. The CDR3 coding sequence is TGTGCCAGCAGCTTCCCTCGGGATGTCCAGTTCTTC.

A remark on this clone: This CDR3 fails to terminate in the conserved phenylalanine or tryptophan, so it likely reflects a read error. J is TRBJ1-5 and V is TRBV2, with a weak D call TRBD1 (5 bases). The length of the CDR3 is 15 residues. Per the germline V gene, CDR1 is SNHLY and CDR2 is FYNNEI. The ends were cut back, 0 bases at V and 5 bases at J, with 11 bases in the middle. CDR3 amino acids: CASSEATEPYQPQHI. CDR3 bases: TGTGCCAGCAGTGAAGCGACAGAGCCCTATCAGCCCCAGCATATT.